This T cell receptor beta chain was documented in a study of OX40 agonist ivuxolimab in advanced cancers. Across the whole study: Ivuxolimab, an antibody that agonizes OX40 (CD134), was administered to the patients. General observations from the study: At doses 0.1 to 3.0 mg/kg, CD4+ and CD8+ clones expanded. Compared with CD4+, CD8+ T cells on average had more expanded clones.

V lost 0 bases to trimming and J lost 8 bases, with 16 bases between them. Germline loops: CDR1 LGHNA, CDR2 YSLEER. This CDR3 has 15 amino acids. Baseline was the first blood sampling point, followed by cycle 4 day 1 and cycle 7 day 1. Method: immunoSEQ multiplex PCR; TCRdb's copy keeps in-frame clones and lacks some. The table includes about 45,000 clones, 86% detected once. As concerns this clone: Its antigen remains unknown.

Here the sequenced sample was CD4+ or CD8+ T cells sorted from blood, taken in a trial of the OX40 agonist ivuxolimab. V is TRBV4-3 and J is TRBJ1-2, with unresolved D. The clonotype comes from an adult with an advanced solid tumor such as melanoma, head and neck, liver or kidney cancer. The CDR3 reads CASSQDPTGHGGYTF. DNA for the CDR3: TGCGCCAGCAGCCAAGATCCCACCGGTCACGGAGGCTACACCTTC.